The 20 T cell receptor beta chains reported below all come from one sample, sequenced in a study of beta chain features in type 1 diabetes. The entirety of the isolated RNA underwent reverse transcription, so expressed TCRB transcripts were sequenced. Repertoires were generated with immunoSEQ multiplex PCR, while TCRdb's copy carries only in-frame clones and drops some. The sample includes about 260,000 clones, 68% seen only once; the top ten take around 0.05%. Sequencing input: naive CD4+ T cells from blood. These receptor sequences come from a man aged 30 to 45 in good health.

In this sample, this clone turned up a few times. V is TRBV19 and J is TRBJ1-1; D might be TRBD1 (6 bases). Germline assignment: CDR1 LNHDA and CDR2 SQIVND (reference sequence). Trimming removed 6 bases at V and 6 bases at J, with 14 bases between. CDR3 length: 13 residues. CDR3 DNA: TGTGCCAGTAGCCTCGGGACACCCGCTGAAGCTTTCTTT. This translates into CASSLGTPAEAFF.

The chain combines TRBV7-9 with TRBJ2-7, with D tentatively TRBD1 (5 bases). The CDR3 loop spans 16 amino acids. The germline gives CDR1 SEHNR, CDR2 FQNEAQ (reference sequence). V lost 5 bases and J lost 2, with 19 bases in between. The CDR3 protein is CASSQLSQGRPYEQYF. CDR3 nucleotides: TGTGCCAGCAGCCAATTATCGCAGGGCCGTCCCTACGAGCAGTACTTC.

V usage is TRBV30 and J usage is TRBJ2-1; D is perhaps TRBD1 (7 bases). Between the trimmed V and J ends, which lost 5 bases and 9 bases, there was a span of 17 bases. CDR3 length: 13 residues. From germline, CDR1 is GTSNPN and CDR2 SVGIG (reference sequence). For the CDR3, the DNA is TGTGCCTGGGATGGACAGGAGGGCGGTGAGCAGTTCTTC. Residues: CAWDGQEGGEQFF. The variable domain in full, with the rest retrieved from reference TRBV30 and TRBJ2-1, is SQTIHQWPATLVQPVGSPLSLECTVEGTSNPNLYWYRQAAGRGLQLLFYSVGIGQISSEVPQNLSASRPQDRQFILSSKKLLLSDSGFYLCAWDGQEGGEQFFGPGTRLTVL.

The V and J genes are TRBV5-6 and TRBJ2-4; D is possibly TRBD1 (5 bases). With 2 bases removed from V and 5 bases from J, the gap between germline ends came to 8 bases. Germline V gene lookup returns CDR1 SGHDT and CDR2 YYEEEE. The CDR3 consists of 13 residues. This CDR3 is CASSFAGQNIQYF. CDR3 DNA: TGTGCCAGCAGCTTTGCAGGGCAAAACATTCAGTACTTC.

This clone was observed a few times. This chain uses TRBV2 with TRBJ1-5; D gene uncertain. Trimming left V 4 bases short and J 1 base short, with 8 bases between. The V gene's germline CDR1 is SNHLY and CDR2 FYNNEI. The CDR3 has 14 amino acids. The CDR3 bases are TGTGCCAGCAGTGGGGAGTGGAGCAATCAGCCCCAGCATTTT. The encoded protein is CASSGEWSNQPQHF. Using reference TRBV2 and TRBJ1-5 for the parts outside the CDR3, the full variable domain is EPEVTQTPSHQVTQMGQEVILRCVPISNHLYFYWYRQILGQKVEFLVSFYNNEISEKSEIFDDQFSVERPDGSNFTLKIRSTKLEDSAMYFCASSGEWSNQPQHFGDGTRLSIL.

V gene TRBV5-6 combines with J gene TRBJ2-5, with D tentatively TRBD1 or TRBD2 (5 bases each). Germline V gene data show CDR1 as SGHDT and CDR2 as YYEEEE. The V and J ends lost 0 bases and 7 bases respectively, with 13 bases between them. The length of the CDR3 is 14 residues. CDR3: CASSLGYGTGTQYF. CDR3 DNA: TGTGCCAGCAGCTTGGGGTACGGGACGGGGACCCAGTACTTC. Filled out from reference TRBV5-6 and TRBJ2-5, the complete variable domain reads DAGVTQSPTHLIKTRGQQVTLRCSPKSGHDTVSWYQQALGQGPQFIFQYYEEEERQRGNFPDRFSGHQFPNYSSELNVNALLLGDSALYLCASSLGYGTGTQYFGPGTRLLVL.

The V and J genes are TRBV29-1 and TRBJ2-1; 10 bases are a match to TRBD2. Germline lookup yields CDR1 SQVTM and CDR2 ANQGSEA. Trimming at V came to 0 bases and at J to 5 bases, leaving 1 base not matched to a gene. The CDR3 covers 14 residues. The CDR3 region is CSVEDLAGDNEQFF. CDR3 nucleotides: TGCAGCGTTGAAGACCTAGCGGGGGACAATGAGCAGTTCTTC.

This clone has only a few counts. The DNA for the CDR3 is TGTGCCAGCTCACCCGGAACAACCAATGAGCAGTTCTTC. This sequence encodes CASSPGTTNEQFF. The chain combines TRBV18 with TRBJ2-1; D gene unclear. The CDR3 runs to 13 residues. Germline V gives CDR1 KGHSH, CDR2 LQKENI. Trimming shortened V by 3 bases and J by 6 bases, and 9 bases separated the two germline ends. Complete variable domain (other parts from reference TRBV18 and TRBJ2-1): NAGVMQNPRHLVRRRGQEARLRCSPMKGHSHVYWYRQLPEEGLKFMVYLQKENIIDESGMPKERFSAEFPKEGPSILRIQQVVRGDSAAYFCASSPGTTNEQFFGPGTRLTVL.

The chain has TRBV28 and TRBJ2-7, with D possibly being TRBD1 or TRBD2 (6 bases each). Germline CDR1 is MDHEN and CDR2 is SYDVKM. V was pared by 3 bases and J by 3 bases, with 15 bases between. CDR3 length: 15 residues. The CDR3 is CASSLSRGPIYEQYF. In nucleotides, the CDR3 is TGTGCCAGCAGTTTGTCCCGGGGGCCGATCTACGAGCAGTACTTC.

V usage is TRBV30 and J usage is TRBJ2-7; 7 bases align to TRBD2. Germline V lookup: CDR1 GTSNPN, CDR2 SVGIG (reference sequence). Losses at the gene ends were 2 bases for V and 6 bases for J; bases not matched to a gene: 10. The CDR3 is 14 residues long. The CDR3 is CAWSRREGRPEQYF. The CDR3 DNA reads TGTGCCTGGAGTAGGAGGGAGGGCCGCCCCGAGCAGTACTTC.

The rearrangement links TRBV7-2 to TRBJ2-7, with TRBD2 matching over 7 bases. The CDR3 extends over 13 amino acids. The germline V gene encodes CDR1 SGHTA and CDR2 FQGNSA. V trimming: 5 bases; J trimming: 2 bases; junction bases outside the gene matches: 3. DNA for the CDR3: TGTGCCAGCAGCCTCAGCGGGGCCTACGAGCAGTACTTC. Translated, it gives CASSLSGAYEQYF. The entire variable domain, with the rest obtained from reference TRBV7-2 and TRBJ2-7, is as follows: GAGVSQSPSNKVTEKGKDVELRCDPISGHTALYWYRQSLGQGLEFLIYFQGNSAPDKSGLPSDRFSAERTGGSVSTLTIQRTQQEDSAVYLCASSLSGAYEQYFGPGTRLTVT.

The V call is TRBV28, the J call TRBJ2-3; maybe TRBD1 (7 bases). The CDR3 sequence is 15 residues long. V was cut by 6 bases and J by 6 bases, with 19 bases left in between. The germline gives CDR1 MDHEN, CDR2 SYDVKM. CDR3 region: CASSRAEGAWDTQYF. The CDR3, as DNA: TGTGCCAGCAGCAGAGCGGAGGGGGCATGGGATACGCAGTATTTT.

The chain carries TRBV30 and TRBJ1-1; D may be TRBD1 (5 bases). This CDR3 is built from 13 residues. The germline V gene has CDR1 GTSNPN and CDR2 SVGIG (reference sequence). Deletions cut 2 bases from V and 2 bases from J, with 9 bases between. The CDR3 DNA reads TGTGCCTGGAGTCGGGGGACCAACACTGAAGCTTTCTTT. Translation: CAWSRGTNTEAFF.

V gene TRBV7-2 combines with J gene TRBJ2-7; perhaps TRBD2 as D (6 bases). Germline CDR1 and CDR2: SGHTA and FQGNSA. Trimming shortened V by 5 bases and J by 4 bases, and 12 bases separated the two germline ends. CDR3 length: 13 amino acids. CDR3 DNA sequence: TGTGCCAGCAGCCGGAGGGTTTTGTACGAGCAGTACTTC. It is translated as CASSRRVLYEQYF.

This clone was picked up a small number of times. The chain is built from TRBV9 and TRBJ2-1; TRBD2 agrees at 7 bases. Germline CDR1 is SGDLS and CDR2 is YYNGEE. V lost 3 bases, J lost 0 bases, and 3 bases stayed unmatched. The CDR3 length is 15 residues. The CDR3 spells CASSALATSYNEQFF. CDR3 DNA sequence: TGTGCCAGCAGCGCACTAGCGACCTCCTACAATGAGCAGTTCTTC.

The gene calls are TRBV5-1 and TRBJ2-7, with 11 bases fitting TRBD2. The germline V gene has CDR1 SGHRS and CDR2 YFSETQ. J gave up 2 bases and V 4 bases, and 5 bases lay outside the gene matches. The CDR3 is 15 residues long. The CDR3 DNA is TGCGCCAGCAGCCAGGGACTAGCGGCGGCCTACGAGCAGTACTTC. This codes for CASSQGLAAAYEQYF. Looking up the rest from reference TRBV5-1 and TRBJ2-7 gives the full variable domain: KAGVTQTPRYLIKTRGQQVTLSCSPISGHRSVSWYQQTPGQGLQFLFEYFSETQRNKGNFPGRFSGRQFSNSRSEMNVSTLELGDSALYLCASSQGLAAAYEQYFGPGTRLTVT.

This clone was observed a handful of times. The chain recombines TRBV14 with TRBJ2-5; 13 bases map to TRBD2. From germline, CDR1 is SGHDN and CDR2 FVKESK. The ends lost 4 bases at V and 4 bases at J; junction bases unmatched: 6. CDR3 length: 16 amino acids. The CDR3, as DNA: TGTGCCAGCAGCCCTCCGGGACTAGCGGGGTCAGAGACCCAGTACTTC. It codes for CASSPPGLAGSETQYF.

The CDR3 region is CASSGGGEQYF. DNA for the CDR3: TGTGCCAGCAGCGGCGGGGGCGAGCAGTACTTC. This sequence joins TRBV7-9 and TRBJ2-7; 7 bases are a match to TRBD2. Germline values: CDR1 SEHNR, CDR2 FQNEAQ (reference sequence). The junction had 1 base not matched to a gene; V was cut back by 5 bases and J by 6 bases. The CDR3 totals 11 residues.

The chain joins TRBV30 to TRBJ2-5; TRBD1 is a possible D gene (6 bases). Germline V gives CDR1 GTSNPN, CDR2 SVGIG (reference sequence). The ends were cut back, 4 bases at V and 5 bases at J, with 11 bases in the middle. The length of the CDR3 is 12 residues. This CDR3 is CAWNPQGETQYF. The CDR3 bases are TGTGCCTGGAACCCCCAGGGGGAGACCCAGTACTTC. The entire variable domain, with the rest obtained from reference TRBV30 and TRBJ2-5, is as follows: SQTIHQWPATLVQPVGSPLSLECTVEGTSNPNLYWYRQAAGRGLQLLFYSVGIGQISSEVPQNLSASRPQDRQFILSSKKLLLSDSGFYLCAWNPQGETQYFGPGTRLLVL.

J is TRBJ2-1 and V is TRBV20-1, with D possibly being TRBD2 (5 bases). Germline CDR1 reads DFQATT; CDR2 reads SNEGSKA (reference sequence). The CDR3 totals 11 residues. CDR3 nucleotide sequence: TGCAAGACTGCGACTACCAATGAGCAGTTCTTC. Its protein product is CKTATTNEQFF.